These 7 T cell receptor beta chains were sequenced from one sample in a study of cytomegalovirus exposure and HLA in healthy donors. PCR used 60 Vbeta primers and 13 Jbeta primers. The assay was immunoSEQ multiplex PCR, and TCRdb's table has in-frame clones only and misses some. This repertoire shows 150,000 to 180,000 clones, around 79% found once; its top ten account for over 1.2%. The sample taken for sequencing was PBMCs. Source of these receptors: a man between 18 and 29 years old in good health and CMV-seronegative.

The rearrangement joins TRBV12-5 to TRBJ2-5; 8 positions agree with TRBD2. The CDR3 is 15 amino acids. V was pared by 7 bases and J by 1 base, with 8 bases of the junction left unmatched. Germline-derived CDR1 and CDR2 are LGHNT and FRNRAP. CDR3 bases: TGTGCTAGTGCCCCGGGACTAGGGGGCCAAGAGACCCAGTACTTC. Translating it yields CASAPGLGGQETQYF.

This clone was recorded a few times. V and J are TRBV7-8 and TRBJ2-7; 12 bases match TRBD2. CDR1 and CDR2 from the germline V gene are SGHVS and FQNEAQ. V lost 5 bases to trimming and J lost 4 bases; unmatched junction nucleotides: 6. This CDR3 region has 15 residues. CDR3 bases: TGTGCCAGCAGCAGACTAGCGGGAGTAGGGTACGAGCAGTACTTC. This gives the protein CASSRLAGVGYEQYF.

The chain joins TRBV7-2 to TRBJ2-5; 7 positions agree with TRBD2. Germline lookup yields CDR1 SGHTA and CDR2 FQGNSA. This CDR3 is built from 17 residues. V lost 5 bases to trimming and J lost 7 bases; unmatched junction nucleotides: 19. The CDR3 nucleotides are TGTGCCAGCAGCCCCGCGGGTAGCGGGCGGTTTGTGGCGACCCAGTACTTC. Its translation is CASSPAGSGRFVATQYF.

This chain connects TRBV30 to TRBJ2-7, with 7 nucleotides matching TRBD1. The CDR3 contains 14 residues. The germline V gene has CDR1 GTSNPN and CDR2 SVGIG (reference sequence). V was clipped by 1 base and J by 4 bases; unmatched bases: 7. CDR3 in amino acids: CAWSGTGVMYEQYF. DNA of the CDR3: TGTGCCTGGAGTGGCACAGGGGTAATGTACGAGCAGTACTTC.

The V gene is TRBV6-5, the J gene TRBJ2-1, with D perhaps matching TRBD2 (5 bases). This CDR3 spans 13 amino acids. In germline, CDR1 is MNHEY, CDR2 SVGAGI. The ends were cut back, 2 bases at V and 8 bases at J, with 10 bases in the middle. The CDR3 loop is CASSYLEADEQFF. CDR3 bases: TGTGCCAGCAGTTACCTCGAAGCGGATGAGCAGTTCTTC.

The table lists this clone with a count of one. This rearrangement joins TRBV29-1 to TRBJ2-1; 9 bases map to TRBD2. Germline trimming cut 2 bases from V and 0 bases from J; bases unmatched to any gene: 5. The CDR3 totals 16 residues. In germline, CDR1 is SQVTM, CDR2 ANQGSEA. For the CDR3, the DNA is TGCAGCGTTGAACACTTTAGCGGGAGCTCCTACAATGAGCAGTTCTTC. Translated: CSVEHFSGSSYNEQFF.

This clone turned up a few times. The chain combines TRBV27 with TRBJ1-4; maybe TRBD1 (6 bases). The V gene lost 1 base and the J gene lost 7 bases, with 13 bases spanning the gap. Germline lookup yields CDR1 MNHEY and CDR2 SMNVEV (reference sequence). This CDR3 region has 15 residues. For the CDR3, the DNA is TGTGCCAGCAGTTTATTGTATGGGGGCGGTGAAAAACTGTTTTTT. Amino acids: CASSLLYGGGEKLFF.